A single sample is the source of the 7 T cell receptor beta chains below, sequenced in a study of identical twins. One entry per CDR3 protein, called by TCRdb with MiXCR from the 5' RACE reads. Of 1.5 million or so distinct CDR3 sequences in the sample, less than 40% were seen once. Specimen: cord blood. These receptor sequences come from a newborn girl in good health.

This clonotype occurred a few times. This sequence joins TRBV29-1 and TRBJ1-5, with 9 nucleotides matching TRBD1. Germline assignment: CDR1 SQVTM and CDR2 ANQGSEA. J gave up 7 bases and V 4 bases, and 8 bases lay outside the gene matches. The CDR3 loop spans 14 amino acids. The CDR3 DNA follows: TGCAGCGTTGGCCTGGGACAGGGATTCCAGCCCCAGCATTTT. This encodes CSVGLGQGFQPQHF.

This chain joins TRBV27 and TRBJ1-4; 7 bases align to TRBD1. Germline trimming cut 6 bases from V and 5 bases from J; bases unmatched to any gene: 6. Germline loops: CDR1 MNHEY, CDR2 SMNVEV (reference sequence). CDR3 length equals 14 residues. The CDR3 sequence is CASRPGQRNEKLFF. The CDR3 nucleotides read TGTGCCAGCAGACCGGGACAGCGGAATGAAAAACTGTTTTTT.

This clonotype was observed many times. The CDR3 DNA reads TGTGCCAGCAGTTCAGCGGGCCGAAGCCTAGCCAAAAACATTCAGTACTTC. Translation gives CASSSAGRSLAKNIQYF. The chain has TRBV12-3 or TRBV12-4 and TRBJ2-4; a weak D match, TRBD2 (6 bases). Trimming cost V 4 bases and J 0 bases, with 16 bases left between them. The CDR3 loop spans 17 amino acids.

The chain carries TRBV24-1 and TRBJ2-2; TRBD1 agrees at 11 bases. Trimming took 3 bases from V and 6 from J; bases not matched to a gene: 5. The CDR3 consists of 16 residues. Germline V gene data show CDR1 as KGHDR and CDR2 as SFDVKD. This CDR3 reads CATSDPGQGGSGELFF. The CDR3 DNA reads TGTGCCACCAGTGATCCGGGACAGGGGGGATCCGGGGAGCTGTTTTTT.

In this sample, this clonotype turned up a few times. This chain links TRBV6-6 with TRBJ2-1; 12 positions agree with TRBD2. The J segment lost 4 bases and the V segment lost 6 bases, leaving 7 bases of the junction unmatched. The CDR3 runs to 16 residues. CDR1 and CDR2 from the germline V gene are MNHNY and SVGAGI (reference sequence). Here the CDR3 reads CASRPTSGGLYNEQFF. CDR3 sequence (DNA): TGTGCCAGCAGACCGACTAGCGGGGGCCTATACAATGAGCAGTTCTTC.

The chain carries TRBV14 and TRBJ1-6; D is perhaps TRBD1 (6 bases). The length of the CDR3 is 14 residues. V was cut by 1 base and J by 7 bases, with 8 bases left in between. In germline, CDR1 is SGHDN, CDR2 FVKESK. The CDR3 DNA is TGTGCCAGCAGCCAAGTTACAGGGAATTCACCCCTCCACTTT. Amino acids: CASSQVTGNSPLHF.

The chain carries TRBV5-1 and TRBJ2-1, with D perhaps assigned TRBD1 or TRBD2 (5 bases each). Per the germline V gene, CDR1 is SGHRS and CDR2 is YFSETQ. Deletions cut 1 base from V and 6 bases from J, with 14 bases between. The CDR3 has 15 residues. CDR3 sequence reads: CASSLIGGSGNEQFF. CDR3 DNA sequence: TGCGCCAGCAGCTTGATTGGGGGATCGGGCAATGAGCAGTTCTTC.